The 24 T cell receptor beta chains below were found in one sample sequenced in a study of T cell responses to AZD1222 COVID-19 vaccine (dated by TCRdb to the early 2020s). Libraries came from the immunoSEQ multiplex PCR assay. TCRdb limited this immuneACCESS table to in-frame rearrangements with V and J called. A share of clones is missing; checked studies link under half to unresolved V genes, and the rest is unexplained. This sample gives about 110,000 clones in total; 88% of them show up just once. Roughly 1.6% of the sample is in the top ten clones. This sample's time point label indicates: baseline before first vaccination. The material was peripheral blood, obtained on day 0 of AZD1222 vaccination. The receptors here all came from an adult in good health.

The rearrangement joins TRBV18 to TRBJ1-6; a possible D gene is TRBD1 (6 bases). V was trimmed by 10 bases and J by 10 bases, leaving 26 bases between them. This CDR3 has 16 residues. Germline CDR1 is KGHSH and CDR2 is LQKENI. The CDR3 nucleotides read TGTGCCACCAATTCCGGGACAAGGACAAAGGGATCACCCCTCCACTTT. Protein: CATNSGTRTKGSPLHF.

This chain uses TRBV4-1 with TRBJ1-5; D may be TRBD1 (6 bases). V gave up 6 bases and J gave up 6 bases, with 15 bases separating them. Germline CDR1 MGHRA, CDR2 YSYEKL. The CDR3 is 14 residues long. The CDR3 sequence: CASSEGGSSQPQHF. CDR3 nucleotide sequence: TGCGCCAGCAGTGAGGGGGGCAGTAGTCAGCCCCAGCATTTT.

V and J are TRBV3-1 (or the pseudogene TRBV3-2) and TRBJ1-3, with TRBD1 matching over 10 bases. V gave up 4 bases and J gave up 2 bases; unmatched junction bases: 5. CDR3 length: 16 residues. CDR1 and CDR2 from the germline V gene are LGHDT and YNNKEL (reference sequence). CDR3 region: CASSLRTGGAGNTIYF. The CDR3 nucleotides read TGTGCCAGCAGCCTCCGGACAGGGGGAGCTGGAAACACCATATATTTT.

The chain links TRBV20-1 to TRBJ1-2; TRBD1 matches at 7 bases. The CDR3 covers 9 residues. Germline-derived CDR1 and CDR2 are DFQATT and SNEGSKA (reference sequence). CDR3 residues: CTAGGQYTF. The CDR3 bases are TGCACCGCGGGGGGACAGTACACCTTC.

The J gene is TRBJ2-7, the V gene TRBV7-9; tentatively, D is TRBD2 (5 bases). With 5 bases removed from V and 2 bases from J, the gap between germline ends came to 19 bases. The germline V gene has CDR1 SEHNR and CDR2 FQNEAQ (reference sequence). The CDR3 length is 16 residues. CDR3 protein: CASSPPSGRNTYEQYF. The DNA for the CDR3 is TGTGCCAGCAGCCCCCCCAGCGGACGGAACACCTACGAGCAGTACTTC. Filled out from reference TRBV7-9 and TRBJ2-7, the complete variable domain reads DTGVSQNPRHKITKRGQNVTFRCDPISEHNRLYWYRQTLGQGPEFLTYFQNEAQLEKSRLLSDRFSAERPKGSFSTLEIQRTEQGDSAMYLCASSPPSGRNTYEQYFGPGTRLTVT.

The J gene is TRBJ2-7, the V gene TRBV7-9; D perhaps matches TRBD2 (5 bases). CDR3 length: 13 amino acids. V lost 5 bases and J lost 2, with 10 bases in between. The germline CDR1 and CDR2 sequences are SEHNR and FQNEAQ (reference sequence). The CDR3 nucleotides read TGTGCCAGCAGCCCTACCGGGGCCTACGAGCAGTACTTC. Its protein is CASSPTGAYEQYF.

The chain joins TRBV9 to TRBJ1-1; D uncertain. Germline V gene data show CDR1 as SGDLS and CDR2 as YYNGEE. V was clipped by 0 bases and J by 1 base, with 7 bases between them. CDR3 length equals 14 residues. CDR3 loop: CASSVEVANTEAFF. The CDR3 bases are TGTGCCAGCAGCGTAGAGGTAGCGAACACTGAAGCTTTCTTT.

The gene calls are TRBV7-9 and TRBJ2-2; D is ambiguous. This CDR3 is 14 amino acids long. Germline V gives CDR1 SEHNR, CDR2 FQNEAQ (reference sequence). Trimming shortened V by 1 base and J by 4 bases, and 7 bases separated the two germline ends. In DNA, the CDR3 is TGTGCCAGCAGCTTAGGTCAGAGCACCGGGGAGCTGTTTTTT. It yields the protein CASSLGQSTGELFF.

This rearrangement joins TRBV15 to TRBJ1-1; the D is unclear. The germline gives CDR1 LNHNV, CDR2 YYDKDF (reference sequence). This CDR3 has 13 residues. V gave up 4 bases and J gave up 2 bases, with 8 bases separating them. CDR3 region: CATSKDPNTEAFF. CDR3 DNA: TGTGCCACCAGCAAGGACCCAAACACTGAAGCTTTCTTT.

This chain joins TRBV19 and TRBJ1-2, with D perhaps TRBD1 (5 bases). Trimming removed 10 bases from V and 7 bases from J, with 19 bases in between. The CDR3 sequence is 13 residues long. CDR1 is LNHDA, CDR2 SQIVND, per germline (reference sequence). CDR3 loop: CATQRQNVGGYTF. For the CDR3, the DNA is TGTGCCACCCAAAGACAGAACGTAGGTGGCTACACCTTC.

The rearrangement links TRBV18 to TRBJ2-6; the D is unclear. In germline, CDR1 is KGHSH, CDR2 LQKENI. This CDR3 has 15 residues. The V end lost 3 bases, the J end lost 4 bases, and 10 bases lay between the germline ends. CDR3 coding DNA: TGTGCCAGCTCACCTTTTCAATCCGGGGCCAACGTCCTGACTTTC. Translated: CASSPFQSGANVLTF.

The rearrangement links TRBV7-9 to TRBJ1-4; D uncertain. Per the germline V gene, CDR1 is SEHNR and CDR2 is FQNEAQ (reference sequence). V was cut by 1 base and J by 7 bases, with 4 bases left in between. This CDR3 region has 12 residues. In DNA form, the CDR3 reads TGTGCCAGCAGCTTAGATCCTGAAAAACTGTTTTTT. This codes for CASSLDPEKLFF.

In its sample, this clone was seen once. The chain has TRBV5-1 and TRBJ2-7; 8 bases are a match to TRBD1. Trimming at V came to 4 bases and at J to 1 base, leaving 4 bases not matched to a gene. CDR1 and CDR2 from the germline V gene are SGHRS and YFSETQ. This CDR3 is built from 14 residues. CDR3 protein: CASSRTGQSYEQYF. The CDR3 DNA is TGCGCCAGCAGCCGGACAGGGCAATCCTACGAGCAGTACTTC.

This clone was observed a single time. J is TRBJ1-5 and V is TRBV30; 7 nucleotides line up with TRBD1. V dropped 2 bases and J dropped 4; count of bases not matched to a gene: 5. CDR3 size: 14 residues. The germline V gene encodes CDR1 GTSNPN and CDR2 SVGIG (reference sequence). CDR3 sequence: CAWSTGTVNQPQHF. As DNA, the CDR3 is TGTGCCTGGAGTACCGGGACAGTTAATCAGCCCCAGCATTTT.

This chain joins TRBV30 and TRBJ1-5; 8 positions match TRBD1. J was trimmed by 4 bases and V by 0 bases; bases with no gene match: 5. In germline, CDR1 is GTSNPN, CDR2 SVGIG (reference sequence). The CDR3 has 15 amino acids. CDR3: CAWSVRDRSNQPQHF. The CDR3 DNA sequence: TGTGCCTGGAGTGTACGGGACAGGAGTAATCAGCCCCAGCATTTT.

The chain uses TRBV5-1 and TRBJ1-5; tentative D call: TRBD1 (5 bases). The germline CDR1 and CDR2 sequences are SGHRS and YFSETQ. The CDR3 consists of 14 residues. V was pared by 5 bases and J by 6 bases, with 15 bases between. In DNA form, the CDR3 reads TGCGCCAGCAGTGCGGACGGGACGGGTCAGCCCCAGCATTTT. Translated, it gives CASSADGTGQPQHF.

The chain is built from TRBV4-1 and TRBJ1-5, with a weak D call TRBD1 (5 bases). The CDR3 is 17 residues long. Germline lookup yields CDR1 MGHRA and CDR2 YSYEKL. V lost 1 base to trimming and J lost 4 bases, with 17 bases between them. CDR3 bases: TGCGCCAGCAGCCAAGGGGACGGGCAACGGGGTAATCAGCCCCAGCATTTT. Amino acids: CASSQGDGQRGNQPQHF.

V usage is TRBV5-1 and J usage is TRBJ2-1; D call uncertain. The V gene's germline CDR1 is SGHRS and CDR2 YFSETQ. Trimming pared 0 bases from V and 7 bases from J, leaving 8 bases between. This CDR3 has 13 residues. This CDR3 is CASSLGLRNEQFF. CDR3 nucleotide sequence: TGCGCCAGCAGCTTGGGGCTACGGAATGAGCAGTTCTTC.

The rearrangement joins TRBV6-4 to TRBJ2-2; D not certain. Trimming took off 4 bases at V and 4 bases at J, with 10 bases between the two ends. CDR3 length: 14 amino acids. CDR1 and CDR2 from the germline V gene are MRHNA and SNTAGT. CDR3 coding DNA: TGTGCCAGCAGTGTTGACCTCTTCACCGGGGAGCTGTTTTTT. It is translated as CASSVDLFTGELFF.

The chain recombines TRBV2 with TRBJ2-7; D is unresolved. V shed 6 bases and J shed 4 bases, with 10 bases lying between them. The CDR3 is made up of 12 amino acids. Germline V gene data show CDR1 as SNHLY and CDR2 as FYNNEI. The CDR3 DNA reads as TGTGCCAGCAGCGGGCCCGGGTACGAGCAGTACTTC. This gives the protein CASSGPGYEQYF. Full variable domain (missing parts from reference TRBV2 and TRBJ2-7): EPEVTQTPSHQVTQMGQEVILRCVPISNHLYFYWYRQILGQKVEFLVSFYNNEISEKSEIFDDQFSVERPDGSNFTLKIRSTKLEDSAMYFCASSGPGYEQYFGPGTRLTVT.

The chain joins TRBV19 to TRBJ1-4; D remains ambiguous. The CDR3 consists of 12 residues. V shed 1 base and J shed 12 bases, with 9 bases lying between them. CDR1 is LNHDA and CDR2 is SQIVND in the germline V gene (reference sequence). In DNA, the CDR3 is TGTGCCAGTAGTATAGGAACCAAGGAACTGTTTTTT. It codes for CASSIGTKELFF.

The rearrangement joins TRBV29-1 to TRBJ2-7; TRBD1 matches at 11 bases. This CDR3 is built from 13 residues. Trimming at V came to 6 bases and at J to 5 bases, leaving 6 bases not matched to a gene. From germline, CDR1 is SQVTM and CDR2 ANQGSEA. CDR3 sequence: CSVGQGVGNEQYF. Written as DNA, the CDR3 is TGCAGCGTGGGACAGGGGGTGGGGAACGAGCAGTACTTC.

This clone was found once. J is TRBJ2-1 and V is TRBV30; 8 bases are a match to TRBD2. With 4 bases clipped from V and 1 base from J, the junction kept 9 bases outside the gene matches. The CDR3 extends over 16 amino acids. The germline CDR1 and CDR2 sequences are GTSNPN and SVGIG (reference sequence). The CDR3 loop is CAWMGGLVSSYNEQFF. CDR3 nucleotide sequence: TGTGCCTGGATGGGGGGACTAGTTTCGTCCTACAATGAGCAGTTCTTC.

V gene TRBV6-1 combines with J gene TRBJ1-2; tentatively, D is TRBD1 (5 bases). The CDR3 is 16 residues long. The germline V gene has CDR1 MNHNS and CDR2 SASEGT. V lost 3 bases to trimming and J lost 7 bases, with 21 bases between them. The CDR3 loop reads CASSEWVRDPWGGYTF. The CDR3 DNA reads TGTGCCAGCAGTGAGTGGGTCAGGGATCCCTGGGGTGGCTACACCTTC.